This T cell receptor (beta chain) was found in a study of blood T cell repertoires in COVID-19. Study-wide context: The study drew acute and convalescent COVID-19 samples from the United States, Italy and Spain. PBMCs, B-cell-depleted T cells, or T cells were the source of the cDNA or gDNA that made up the material.

Methods used by the authors: Reference gene primers were amplified, and this amplification served to estimate nucleated cell counts. The protocol was immunoSEQ multiplex PCR, while the TCRdb copy is restricted to in-frame clones and leaves out a portion. D and trimming were read from the DNA, whereas the V and J calls and clone size are those reported in that table. Of 200,000 to 250,000 clones listed, about 91% are singletons. Trimming removed 6 bases at V and 7 bases at J, with 15 bases between. This CDR3 spans 14 amino acids. Germline CDR1 LGHDT, CDR2 YNNKEL (reference sequence). Sequences were obtained from peripheral blood. This sequence originates from a man older than 75 with acute or convalescent COVID-19. The chain carries TRBV3-1 (or the pseudogene TRBV3-2) and TRBJ2-2; the D gene is possibly TRBD2 (6 bases). The CDR3 coding sequence is TGTGCCAGCAGACGGGACTTAACGATCGGGGAGCTGTTTTTT. Translated: CASRRDLTIGELFF.